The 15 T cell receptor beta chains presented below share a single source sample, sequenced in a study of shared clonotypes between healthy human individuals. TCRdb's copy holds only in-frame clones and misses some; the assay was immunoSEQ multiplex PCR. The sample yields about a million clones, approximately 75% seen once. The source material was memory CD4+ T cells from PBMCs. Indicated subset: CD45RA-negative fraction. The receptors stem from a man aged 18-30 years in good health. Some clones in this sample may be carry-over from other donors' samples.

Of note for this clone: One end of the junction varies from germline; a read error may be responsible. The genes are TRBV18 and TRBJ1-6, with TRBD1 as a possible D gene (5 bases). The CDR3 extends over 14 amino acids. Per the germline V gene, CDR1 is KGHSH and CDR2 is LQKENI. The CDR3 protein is CASSRDPMSSPLHF. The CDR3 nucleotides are TGTGCCAGTTCACGGGACCCAATGAGTTCACCCCTCCACTTT. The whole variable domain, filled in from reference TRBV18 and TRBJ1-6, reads NAGVMQNPRHLVRRRGQEARLRCSPMKGHSHVYWYRQLPEEGLKFMVYLQKENIIDESGMPKERFSAEFPKEGPSILRIQQVVRGDSAAYFCASSRDPMSSPLHFGNGTRLTVT.

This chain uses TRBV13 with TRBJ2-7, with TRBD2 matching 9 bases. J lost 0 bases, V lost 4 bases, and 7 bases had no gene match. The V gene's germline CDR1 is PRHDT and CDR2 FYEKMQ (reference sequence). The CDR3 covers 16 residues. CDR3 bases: TGTGCCAGCAGCTACCGACTAGCGGTACCCTCCTACGAGCAGTACTTC. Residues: CASSYRLAVPSYEQYF.

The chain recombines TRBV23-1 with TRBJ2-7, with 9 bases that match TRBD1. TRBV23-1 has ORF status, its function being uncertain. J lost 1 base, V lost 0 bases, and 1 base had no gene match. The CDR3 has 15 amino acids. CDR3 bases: TGCGCCAGCAGTCAATCAGGGACAGGGTCCTACGAGCAGTACTTC. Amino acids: CASSQSGTGSYEQYF.

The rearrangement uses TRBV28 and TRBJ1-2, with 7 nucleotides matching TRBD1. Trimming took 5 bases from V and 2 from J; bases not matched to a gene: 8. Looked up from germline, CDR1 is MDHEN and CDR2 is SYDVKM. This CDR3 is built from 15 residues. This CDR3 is CASSPKTGRNYGYTF. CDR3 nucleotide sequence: TGTGCCAGCAGTCCCAAGACAGGGCGAAACTATGGCTACACCTTC.

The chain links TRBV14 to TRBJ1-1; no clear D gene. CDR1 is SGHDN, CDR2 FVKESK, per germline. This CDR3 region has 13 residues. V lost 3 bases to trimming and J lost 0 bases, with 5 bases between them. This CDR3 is CASSQHLNTEAFF. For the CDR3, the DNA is TGTGCCAGCAGCCAGCACTTGAACACTGAAGCTTTCTTT. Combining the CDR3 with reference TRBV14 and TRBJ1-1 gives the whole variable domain EAGVTQFPSHSVIEKGQTVTLRCDPISGHDNLYWYRRVMGKEIKFLLHFVKESKQDESGMPNNRFLAERTGGTYSTLKVQPAELEDSGVYFCASSQHLNTEAFFGQGTRLTVV.

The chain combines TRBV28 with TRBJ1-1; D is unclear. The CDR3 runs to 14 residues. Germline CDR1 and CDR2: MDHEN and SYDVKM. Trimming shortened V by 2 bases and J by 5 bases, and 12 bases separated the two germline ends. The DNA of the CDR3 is TGTGCCAGCAGTTTAGCAGGACCTATTACTGAAGCTTTCTTT. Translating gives CASSLAGPITEAFF.

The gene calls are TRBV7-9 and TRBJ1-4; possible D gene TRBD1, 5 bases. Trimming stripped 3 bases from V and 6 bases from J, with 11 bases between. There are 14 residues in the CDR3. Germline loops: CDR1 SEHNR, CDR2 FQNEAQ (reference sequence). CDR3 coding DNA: TGTGCCAGCAGCTTGGGACCTGGGGATGAAAAACTGTTTTTT. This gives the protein CASSLGPGDEKLFF.

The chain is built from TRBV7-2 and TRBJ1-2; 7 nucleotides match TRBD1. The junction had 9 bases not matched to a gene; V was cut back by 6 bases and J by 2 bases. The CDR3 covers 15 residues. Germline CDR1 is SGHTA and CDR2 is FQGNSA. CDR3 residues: CASRRTGLGNYGYTF. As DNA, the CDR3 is TGTGCCAGCAGGCGGACAGGTCTCGGAAACTATGGCTACACCTTC. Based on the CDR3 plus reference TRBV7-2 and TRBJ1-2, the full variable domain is GAGVSQSPSNKVTEKGKDVELRCDPISGHTALYWYRQSLGQGLEFLIYFQGNSAPDKSGLPSDRFSAERTGGSVSTLTIQRTQQEDSAVYLCASRRTGLGNYGYTFGSGTRLTVV.

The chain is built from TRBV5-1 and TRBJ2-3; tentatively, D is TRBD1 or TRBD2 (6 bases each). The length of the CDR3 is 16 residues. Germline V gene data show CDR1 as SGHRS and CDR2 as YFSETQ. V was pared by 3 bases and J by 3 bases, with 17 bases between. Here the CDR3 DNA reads TGCGCCAGCAGCTGGGGTCAGGGGACTCCTACAGATACGCAGTATTTT. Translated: CASSWGQGTPTDTQYF.

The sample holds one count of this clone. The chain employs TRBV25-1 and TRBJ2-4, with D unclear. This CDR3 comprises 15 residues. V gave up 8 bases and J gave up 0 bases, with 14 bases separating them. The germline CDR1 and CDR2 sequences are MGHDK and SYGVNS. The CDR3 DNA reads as TGTGCCAGCTCTATGGAAGGCCTAGCCAAAAACATTCAGTACTTC. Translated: CASSMEGLAKNIQYF.

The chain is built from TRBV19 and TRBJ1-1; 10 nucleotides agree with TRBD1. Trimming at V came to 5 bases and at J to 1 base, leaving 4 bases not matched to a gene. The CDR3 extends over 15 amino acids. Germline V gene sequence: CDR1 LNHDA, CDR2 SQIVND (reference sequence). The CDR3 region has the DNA TGTGCCAGTAGTTCCAGACAGGGGGCGAACACTGAAGCTTTCTTT. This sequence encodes CASSSRQGANTEAFF. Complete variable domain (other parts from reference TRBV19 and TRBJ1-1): DGGITQSPKYLFRKEGQNVTLSCEQNLNHDAMYWYRQDPGQGLRLIYYSQIVNDFQKGDIAEGYSVSREKKESFPLTVTSAQKNPTAFYLCASSSRQGANTEAFFGQGTRLTVV.

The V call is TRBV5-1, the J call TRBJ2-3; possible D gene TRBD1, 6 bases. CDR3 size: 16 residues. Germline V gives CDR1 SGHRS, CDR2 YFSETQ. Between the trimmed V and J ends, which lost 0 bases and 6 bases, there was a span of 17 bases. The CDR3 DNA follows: TGCGCCAGCAGCTTGGTGGTGTTGGGGGCTGGGGATACGCAGTATTTT. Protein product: CASSLVVLGAGDTQYF. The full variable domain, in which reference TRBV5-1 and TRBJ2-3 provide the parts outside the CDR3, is KAGVTQTPRYLIKTRGQQVTLSCSPISGHRSVSWYQQTPGQGLQFLFEYFSETQRNKGNFPGRFSGRQFSNSRSEMNVSTLELGDSALYLCASSLVVLGAGDTQYFGPGTRLTVL.

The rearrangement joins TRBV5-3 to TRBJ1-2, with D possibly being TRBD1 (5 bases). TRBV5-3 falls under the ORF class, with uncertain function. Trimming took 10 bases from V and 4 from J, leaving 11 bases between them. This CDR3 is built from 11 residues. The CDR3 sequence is CAGCRAYGYTF. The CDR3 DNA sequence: TGTGCCGGTTGCAGGGCCTATGGCTACACCTTC.

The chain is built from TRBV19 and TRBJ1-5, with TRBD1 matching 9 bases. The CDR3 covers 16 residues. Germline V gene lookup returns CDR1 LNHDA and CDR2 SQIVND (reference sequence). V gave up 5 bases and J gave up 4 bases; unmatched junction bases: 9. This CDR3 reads CASSPTDRGNNQPQHF. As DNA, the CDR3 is TGTGCCAGTAGTCCCACCGACAGGGGGAATAATCAGCCCCAGCATTTT.

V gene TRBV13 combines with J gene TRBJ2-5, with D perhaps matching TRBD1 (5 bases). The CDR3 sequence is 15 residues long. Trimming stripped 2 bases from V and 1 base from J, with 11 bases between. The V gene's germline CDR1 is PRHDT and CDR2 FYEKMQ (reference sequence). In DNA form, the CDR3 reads TGTGCCAGCAGCTTATTTCCAGGGCCCCAAGAGACCCAGTACTTC. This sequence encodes CASSLFPGPQETQYF.